A single sample is the source of the 20 T cell receptor beta chains below, sequenced in a study of cytotoxic CD8 clonotypes in ibrutinib-treated CLL. Only in-frame clones appear in the TCRdb table, and some are missing; sequencing was by immunoSEQ multiplex PCR. The table lists roughly 6,000 clones, about four fifths of them singletons. Sequences were derived from PBMCs, sampled before ibrutinib treatment. The receptors were sampled from a human donor with chronic lymphocytic leukemia.

This clone occurred once. The V and J genes are TRBV7-2 and TRBJ2-7; D is tentatively TRBD1 or TRBD2 (5 bases each). The CDR3 is 15 amino acids. V lost 5 bases, J lost 4 bases, and 18 bases lay in between. CDR1 is SGHTA and CDR2 is FQGNSA in the germline V gene. CDR3 sequence: CASSRDRYHLYEQYF. In DNA, the CDR3 is TGTGCCAGCAGCCGGGACCGGTACCATTTATACGAGCAGTACTTC.

The rearrangement links TRBV7-8 to TRBJ2-1; TRBD1 might be the D (5 bases). Germline V gene lookup returns CDR1 SGHVS and CDR2 FQNEAQ. The germline V and J ends were trimmed by 1 base and 6 bases, with 10 bases remaining between them. The CDR3 has 14 amino acids. The CDR3: CASSLGGAINEQFF. CDR3 in DNA: TGTGCCAGCAGCTTAGGTGGGGCGATCAATGAGCAGTTCTTC.

The CDR3 spells CASSLGLVETQYF. The CDR3 DNA sequence: TGTGCCAGCAGCTTAGGCCTAGTTGAGACCCAGTACTTC. The rearrangement links TRBV7-9 to TRBJ2-5; D is unresolved. V was pared by 1 base and J by 5 bases, with 8 bases between. CDR1 and CDR2 from the germline V gene are SEHNR and FQNEAQ (reference sequence). The CDR3 length is 13 residues. Variable domain in full (rest from reference TRBV7-9 and TRBJ2-5): DTGVSQNPRHKITKRGQNVTFRCDPISEHNRLYWYRQTLGQGPEFLTYFQNEAQLEKSRLLSDRFSAERPKGSFSTLEIQRTEQGDSAMYLCASSLGLVETQYFGPGTRLLVL.

This chain joins TRBV19 and TRBJ2-1, with 7 bases identical to TRBD2. The ends lost 3 bases at V and 9 bases at J; junction bases unmatched: 11. CDR3 length equals 15 residues. From germline, CDR1 is LNHDA and CDR2 SQIVND (reference sequence). The CDR3 sequence is CASSMARRELGEQFF. For the CDR3, the DNA is TGTGCCAGTAGTATGGCTCGGCGGGAGCTGGGTGAGCAGTTCTTC.

This chain connects TRBV7-9 to TRBJ1-1, with no clear D. Between the trimmed V and J ends, which lost 0 bases and 4 bases, there was a span of 6 bases. Germline CDR1 SEHNR, CDR2 FQNEAQ (reference sequence). This CDR3 has 13 amino acids. The CDR3 spells CASSLAGRTEAFF. In nucleotides, the CDR3 is TGTGCCAGCAGCTTAGCCGGGCGCACTGAAGCTTTCTTT.

The rearrangement joins TRBV11-2 to TRBJ1-1; TRBD1 agrees at 10 bases. Unmatched junction bases numbered 13, after V lost 5 bases and J lost 7 bases. The CDR3 is made up of 16 amino acids. Per the germline V gene, CDR1 is SGHAT and CDR2 is FQNNGV. CDR3 nucleotide sequence: TGTGCCAGCAGCCGAGTGCGGACAGGGGGAACGAATGAAGCTTTCTTT. Translating it yields CASSRVRTGGTNEAFF.

The V and J genes are TRBV11-2 and TRBJ2-1, with a tentative D call TRBD2 (5 bases). The CDR3 runs to 13 residues. The germline V gene has CDR1 SGHAT and CDR2 FQNNGV. V dropped 5 bases and J dropped 8 bases, with 13 bases sitting between them. CDR3 protein: CASSPRGRDEQFF. The CDR3 bases are TGTGCCAGCAGCCCTCGAGGGAGAGATGAGCAGTTCTTC.

The V gene is TRBV19, the J gene TRBJ2-1; 10 bases match TRBD2. V lost 6 bases and J lost 6; bases outside the gene matches: 5. The CDR3 is made up of 14 amino acids. Germline V CDR1 and CDR2: LNHDA, SQIVND (reference sequence). CDR3 coding DNA: TGTGCCAGTAGAAGCGGGAGGGCGGGCAATGAGCAGTTCTTC. Amino acids: CASRSGRAGNEQFF.

The genes are TRBV6-5 and TRBJ2-3; 15 bases map to TRBD2. The germline gives CDR1 MNHEY, CDR2 SVGAGI. The ends lost 6 bases at V and 4 bases at J; junction bases unmatched: 2. The CDR3 runs 15 residues. DNA for the CDR3: TGTGCCAGCAGCCGGACTAGCGGGAGGGCAGATACGCAGTATTTT. Residues: CASSRTSGRADTQYF.

The V call is TRBV21-1, the J call TRBJ2-3. TRBV21-1 is deemed a pseudogene. The CDR3 contains 13 residues. CDR3 loop: CASPRGDTDTQYF. The CDR3 DNA follows: TGTGCCAGCCCTCGTGGGGACACAGATACGCAGTATTTT.

The genes are TRBV10-2 and TRBJ1-4, with D possibly being TRBD1 (6 bases). The CDR3 extends over 14 amino acids. The V and J ends lost 4 bases and 3 bases respectively, with 9 bases between them. CDR1 and CDR2 from the germline V gene are WSHSY and SAAADI. The CDR3 is CASSGGQPNEKLFF. CDR3 DNA: TGCGCCAGCAGTGGGGGACAACCTAATGAAAAACTGTTTTTT.

This clone was seen a handful of times. CDR3 DNA sequence: TGTGCCAGCAGCTCGCCAGGGGGCCACGAGCAGTACTTC. It encodes CASSSPGGHEQYF. This rearrangement joins TRBV5-4 to TRBJ2-7; 8 bases are a match to TRBD1. The CDR3 is 13 residues long. V was pared by 3 bases and J by 5 bases, with 4 bases of the junction left unmatched. Germline V gene lookup returns CDR1 SGHNT and CDR2 YYREEE (reference sequence). The whole variable domain, remainder taken from reference TRBV5-4 and TRBJ2-7, is ETGVTQSPTHLIKTRGQQVTLRCSSQSGHNTVSWYQQALGQGPQFIFQYYREEENGRGNFPPRFSGLQFPNYSSELNVNALELDDSALYLCASSSPGGHEQYFGPGTRLTVT.

CDR3: CAWSRQGGGNTIYF. The CDR3 coding sequence is TGTGCCTGGAGTCGGCAGGGTGGTGGAAACACCATATATTTT. The chain combines TRBV30 with TRBJ1-3; TRBD1 is a possible D gene (5 bases). Germline loops: CDR1 GTSNPN, CDR2 SVGIG (reference sequence). The germline V and J ends were trimmed by 2 bases and 3 bases, with 11 bases remaining between them. The CDR3 is 14 amino acids. Full variable domain (outside the CDR3, taken from reference TRBV30 and TRBJ1-3): SQTIHQWPATLVQPVGSPLSLECTVEGTSNPNLYWYRQAAGRGLQLLFYSVGIGQISSEVPQNLSASRPQDRQFILSSKKLLLSDSGFYLCAWSRQGGGNTIYFGEGSWLTVV.

In its sample, this clone was seen once. V usage is TRBV5-6 and J usage is TRBJ2-3, with 9 bases matching TRBD1. V gave up 4 bases and J gave up 2 bases; unmatched junction bases: 2. There are 14 residues in the CDR3. Germline V gives CDR1 SGHDT, CDR2 YYEEEE. The CDR3 region is CASSRTGDTDTQYF. Here the CDR3 DNA reads TGTGCCAGCAGCCGGACAGGGGACACAGATACGCAGTATTTT.

The chain couples TRBV5-1 to TRBJ1-3, with TRBD1 matching over 7 bases. The germline V gene encodes CDR1 SGHRS and CDR2 YFSETQ. The junction had 9 bases not matched to a gene; V was cut back by 0 bases and J by 0 bases. The CDR3 covers 18 residues. The CDR3 protein is CASSLAGPGQLSGNTIYF. CDR3 DNA sequence: TGCGCCAGCAGCTTGGCGGGCCCGGGACAGCTCTCTGGAAACACCATATATTTT.

This rearrangement joins TRBV9 to TRBJ2-1; TRBD2 is a possible D gene (5 bases). Germline V CDR1 and CDR2: SGDLS, YYNGEE. The CDR3 length is 17 residues. The ends were cut back, 1 base at V and 5 bases at J, with 19 bases in the middle. The CDR3 DNA reads TGTGCCAGCAGCGTACGGCCCGGCGCTAGCCTAGACAATGAGCAGTTCTTC. This sequence encodes CASSVRPGASLDNEQFF.

The rearrangement joins TRBV6-5 to TRBJ1-2; no reliable D call. Germline loops: CDR1 MNHEY, CDR2 SVGAGI. Trimming cost V 5 bases and J 7 bases, with 14 bases left between them. The length of the CDR3 is 13 residues. CDR3 loop: CASSTTGHSGYTF. In DNA form, the CDR3 reads TGTGCCAGCAGTACAACGGGCCATTCTGGCTACACCTTC.

In its sample, this clone was seen a few times. The J gene is TRBJ2-7, the V gene TRBV4-2; TRBD1 matches 7 bases. This CDR3 spans 16 amino acids. V shed 1 base and J 3 bases; nucleotides not matched to a gene: 9. Germline CDR1 LGHNA, CDR2 YNFKEQ. This chain's CDR3 is CASSQAAGQDDYEQYF. DNA of the CDR3: TGTGCCAGCAGCCAAGCGGCTGGACAGGACGACTACGAGCAGTACTTC.

In its sample, this clone was seen a few times. The gene calls are TRBV30 and TRBJ2-5; D gene unclear. Deletions cut 4 bases from V and 4 bases from J, with 7 bases between. Germline V gene lookup returns CDR1 GTSNPN and CDR2 SVGIG (reference sequence). The CDR3 has 11 amino acids. CDR3 DNA sequence: TGTGCCTGGACCGAAGGAGAGACCCAGTACTTC. It specifies CAWTEGETQYF. Variable domain in full (rest from reference TRBV30 and TRBJ2-5): SQTIHQWPATLVQPVGSPLSLECTVEGTSNPNLYWYRQAAGRGLQLLFYSVGIGQISSEVPQNLSASRPQDRQFILSSKKLLLSDSGFYLCAWTEGETQYFGPGTRLLVL.

As to this clone: One end of the junction does not line up with germline, which may come from a read error. V is TRBV7-7 and J is TRBJ2-2; weak D call: TRBD2 (6 bases). Germline CDR1 and CDR2: SSHAT and FNYEAQ (reference sequence). The CDR3 spans 12 residues. In DNA form, the CDR3 reads TGTGCTAGCAGTACGGGAGACGGGGAGCTGTTTTTT. Translated, it gives CASSTGDGELFF.